This T cell receptor (beta chain) derives from a study of long-term antiretroviral therapy in people with HIV. Survey level was the resolution at which the v3.0 immunoSEQ assay ran. The assay was immunoSEQ multiplex PCR, and TCRdb's table has in-frame clones only and misses some. The table includes tens of thousands of clones, roughly 90% detected once. On this clone: Its target is unknown. Other DNA sequences of this sample code for an identical CDR3.

This CDR3 contains 14 residues. CDR1 SEHNR and CDR2 FQNEAQ come from the germline V gene (reference sequence). Trimming shortened V by 0 bases and J by 5 bases, and 7 bases separated the two germline ends. Overall study findings and caveats: The data indicate that diversity increased after ART but remained below transplant donor controls.

People in the study who had HIV all got their treatment in the United States. This clonotype originated in a woman in her 50s with HIV. Material: unsorted PBMCs, obtained 1.2 years after starting antiretroviral therapy. The rearrangement links TRBV7-9 to TRBJ1-4; a possible D gene is TRBD1 (5 bases). The CDR3 protein is CASSLAGTNEKLFF. The CDR3 DNA reads TGTGCCAGCAGCTTAGCGGGGACGAATGAAAAACTGTTTTTT.